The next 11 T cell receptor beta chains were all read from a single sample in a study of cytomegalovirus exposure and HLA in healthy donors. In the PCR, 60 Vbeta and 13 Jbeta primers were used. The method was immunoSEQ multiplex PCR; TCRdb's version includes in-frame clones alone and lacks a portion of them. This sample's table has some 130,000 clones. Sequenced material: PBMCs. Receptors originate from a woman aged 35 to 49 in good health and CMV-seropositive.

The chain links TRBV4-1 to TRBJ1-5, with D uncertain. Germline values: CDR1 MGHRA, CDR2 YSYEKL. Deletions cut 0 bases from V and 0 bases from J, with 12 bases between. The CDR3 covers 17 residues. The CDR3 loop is CASSQDRGPGSNQPQHF. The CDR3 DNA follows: TGCGCCAGCAGCCAAGACAGAGGGCCAGGTAGCAATCAGCCCCAGCATTTT.

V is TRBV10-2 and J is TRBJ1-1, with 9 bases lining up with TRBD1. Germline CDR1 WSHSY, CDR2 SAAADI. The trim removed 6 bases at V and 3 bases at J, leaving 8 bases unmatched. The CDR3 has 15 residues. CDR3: CASRGTGFGDTEAFF. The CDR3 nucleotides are TGCGCCAGCAGGGGGACAGGGTTTGGGGACACTGAAGCTTTCTTT.

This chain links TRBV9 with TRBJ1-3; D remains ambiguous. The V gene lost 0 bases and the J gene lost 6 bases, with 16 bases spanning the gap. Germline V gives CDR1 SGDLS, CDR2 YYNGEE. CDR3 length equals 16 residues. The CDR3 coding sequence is TGTGCCAGCAGCGTAGCTCCCCCCTTTGGGCTAAACACCATATATTTT. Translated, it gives CASSVAPPFGLNTIYF.

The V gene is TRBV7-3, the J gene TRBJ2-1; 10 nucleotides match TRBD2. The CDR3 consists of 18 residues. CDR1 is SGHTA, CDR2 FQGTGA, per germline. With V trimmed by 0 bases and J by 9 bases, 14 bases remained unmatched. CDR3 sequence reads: CASSLTAASGRAGGEQFF. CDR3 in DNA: TGTGCCAGCAGCTTAACGGCTGCCAGCGGGAGGGCCGGGGGTGAGCAGTTCTTC.

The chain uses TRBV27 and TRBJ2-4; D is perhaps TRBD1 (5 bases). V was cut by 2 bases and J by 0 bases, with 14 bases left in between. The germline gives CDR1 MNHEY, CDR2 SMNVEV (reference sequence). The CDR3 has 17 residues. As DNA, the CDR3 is TGTGCCAGCAGTTTAATTGCAGGGCAGCTAGCCAAAAACATTCAGTACTTC. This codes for CASSLIAGQLAKNIQYF.

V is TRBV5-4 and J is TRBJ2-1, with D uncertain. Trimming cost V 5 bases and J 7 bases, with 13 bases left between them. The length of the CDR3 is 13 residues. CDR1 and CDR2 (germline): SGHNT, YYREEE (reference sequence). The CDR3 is CASRRVFENEQFF. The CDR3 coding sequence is TGTGCCAGCAGGCGAGTCTTCGAAAATGAGCAGTTCTTC.

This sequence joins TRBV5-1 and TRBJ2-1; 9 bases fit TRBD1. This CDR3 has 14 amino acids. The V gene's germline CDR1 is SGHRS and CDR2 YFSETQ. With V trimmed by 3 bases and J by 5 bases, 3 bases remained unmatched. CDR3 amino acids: CASSSTGGDNEQFF. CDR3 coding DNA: TGCGCCAGCAGCTCGACAGGGGGAGACAATGAGCAGTTCTTC.

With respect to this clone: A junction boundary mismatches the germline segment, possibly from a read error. CDR3 DNA sequence: TGTGCCAGTAGTACCACTAGCCGGGACTCCCACGAGCAGTACTTC. This codes for CASSTTSRDSHEQYF. This chain joins TRBV19 and TRBJ2-7; tentatively, D is TRBD2 (6 bases). CDR3 size: 15 residues. Looked up from germline, CDR1 is LNHDA and CDR2 is SQIVND (reference sequence).

The CDR3 region is CASSLLDRQNTEAFF. CDR3 coding DNA: TGTGCCAGCAGCCTACTGGACAGACAGAACACTGAAGCTTTCTTT. The J gene is TRBJ1-1, the V gene TRBV7-2; a weak D match, TRBD1 (6 bases). Germline CDR1 and CDR2: SGHTA and FQGNSA. Trimming cost V 5 bases and J 1 base, with 14 bases left between them. The CDR3 has 15 residues.

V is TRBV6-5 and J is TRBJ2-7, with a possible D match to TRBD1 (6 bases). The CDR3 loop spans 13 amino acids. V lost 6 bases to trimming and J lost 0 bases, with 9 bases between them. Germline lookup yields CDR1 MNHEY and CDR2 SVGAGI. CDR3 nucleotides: TGTGCCAGCAGCGGACAGAGCTCCTACGAGCAGTACTTC. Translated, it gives CASSGQSSYEQYF.

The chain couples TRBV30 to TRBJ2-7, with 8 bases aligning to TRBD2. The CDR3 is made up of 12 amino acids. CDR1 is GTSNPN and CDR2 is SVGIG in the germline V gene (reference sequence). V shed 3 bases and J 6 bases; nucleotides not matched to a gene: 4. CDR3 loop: CAWSREGLEQYF. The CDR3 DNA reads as TGTGCCTGGAGCCGGGAGGGCCTCGAGCAGTACTTC.